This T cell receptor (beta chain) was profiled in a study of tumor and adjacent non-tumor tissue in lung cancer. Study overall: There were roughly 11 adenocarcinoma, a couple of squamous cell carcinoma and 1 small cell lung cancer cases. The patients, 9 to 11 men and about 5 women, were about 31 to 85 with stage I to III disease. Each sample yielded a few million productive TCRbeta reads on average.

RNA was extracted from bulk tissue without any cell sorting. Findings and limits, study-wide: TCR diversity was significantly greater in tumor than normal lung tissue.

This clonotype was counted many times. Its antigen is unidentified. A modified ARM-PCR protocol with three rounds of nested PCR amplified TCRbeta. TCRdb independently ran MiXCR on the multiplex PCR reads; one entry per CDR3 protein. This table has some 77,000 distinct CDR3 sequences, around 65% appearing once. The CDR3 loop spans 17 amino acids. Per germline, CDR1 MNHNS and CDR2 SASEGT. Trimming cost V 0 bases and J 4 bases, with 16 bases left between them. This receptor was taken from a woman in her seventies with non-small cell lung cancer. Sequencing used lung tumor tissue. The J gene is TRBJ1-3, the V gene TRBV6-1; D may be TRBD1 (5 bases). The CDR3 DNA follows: TGTGCCAGCAGTGAAGCGCGACAGTATGGGAACGGAAACACCATATATTTT. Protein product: CASSEARQYGNGNTIYF.